Here is one T cell receptor (beta chain) with its context. TCRdb itself ran the RT-PCR reads through MiXCR, one entry per CDR3 protein. The data show about 520,000 distinct CDR3 sequences, 7.2% seen once. The data were taken from a study of response to subunit inactivated influenza vaccine. The CDR3 covers 14 residues. Per germline, CDR1 MDHEN and CDR2 SYDVKM. V lost 5 bases, J lost 7 bases, and 14 bases lay in between. V and J are TRBV28 and TRBJ2-2; perhaps D is TRBD1 or TRBD2 (6 bases each). This specimen consisted of PBMCs from blood, obtained around 25 months after vaccination. The TCR sequence derives from a man aged 50-75 years who received an inactivated influenza vaccine. The CDR3 is CASSITGRGGELFF. In nucleotides, the CDR3 is TGTGCCAGCAGTATCACAGGGCGGGGCGGGGAGCTGTTTTTT.